This TCR beta chain was recovered during a study of blood T cells in healthy people across ages. Findings and limits, study-wide: Estimates of total diversity, which came from one million sequenced T cells, were considered to be underestimates. Long-lived donors exceeded aged donors in naive CD4+ cells and diversity.

Together with a sample-barcoded 5' primer, a J-beta primer mix was included in a second PCR lasting roughly 6 to 12 cycles. CDR3-containing paired-end reads numbering at least 2.5 million came from each sample. One entry per CDR3 protein, called by TCRdb with MiXCR from the 5' RACE reads. Here the sample spans approximately 810,000 distinct CDR3 sequences, less than 35% being singletons. Every donor contributed about 10 milliliters of peripheral blood by blood draw. Germline CDR1 reads MNHEY; CDR2 reads SVGAGI. The CDR3 sequence is 13 residues long. Trimming took 6 bases from V and 2 from J, leaving 10 bases between them. Of note for this clonotype: Its antigen is unknown.

This chain connects TRBV6-5 to TRBJ1-2, with a possible D match to TRBD1 (5 bases). This receptor was obtained from a woman aged 80 or over in good health. The sequenced sample was blood. CDR3 residues: CASRGLPNYGYTF. In DNA, the CDR3 is TGTGCCAGCAGGGGACTGCCGAACTATGGCTACACCTTC.